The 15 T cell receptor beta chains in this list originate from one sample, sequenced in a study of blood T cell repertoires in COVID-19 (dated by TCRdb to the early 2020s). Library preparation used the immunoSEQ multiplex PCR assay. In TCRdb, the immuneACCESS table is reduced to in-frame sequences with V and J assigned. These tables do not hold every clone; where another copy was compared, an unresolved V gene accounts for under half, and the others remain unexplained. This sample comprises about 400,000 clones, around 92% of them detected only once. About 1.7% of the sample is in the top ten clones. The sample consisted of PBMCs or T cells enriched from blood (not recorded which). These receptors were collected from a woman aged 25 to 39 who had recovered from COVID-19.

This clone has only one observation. The CDR3 protein is CASRTSGHKSSYEQYF. The CDR3 DNA reads TGCGCCAGCAGAACTAGCGGGCATAAGAGCTCCTACGAGCAGTACTTC. This chain uses TRBV10-1 with TRBJ2-7; 9 bases fit TRBD2. The CDR3 is made up of 16 amino acids. The V gene's germline CDR1 is WNHNN and CDR2 SYGVQD (reference sequence). Trimming at V came to 6 bases and at J to 0 bases, leaving 9 bases not matched to a gene.

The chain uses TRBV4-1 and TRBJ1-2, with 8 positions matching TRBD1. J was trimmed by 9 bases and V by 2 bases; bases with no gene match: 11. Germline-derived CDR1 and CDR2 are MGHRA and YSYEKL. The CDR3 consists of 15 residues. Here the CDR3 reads CASSQPGQDQRRYTF. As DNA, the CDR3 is TGCGCCAGCAGCCAACCGGGACAGGACCAGCGACGCTACACCTTC.

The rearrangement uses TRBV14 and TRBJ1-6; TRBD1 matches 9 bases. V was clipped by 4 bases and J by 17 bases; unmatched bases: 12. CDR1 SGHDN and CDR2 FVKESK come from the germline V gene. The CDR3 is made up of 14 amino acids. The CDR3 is CASSPTLTGGVVHF. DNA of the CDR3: TGTGCCAGCAGCCCAACTCTGACAGGGGGAGTGGTCCACTTT. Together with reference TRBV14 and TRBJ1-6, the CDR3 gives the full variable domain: EAGVTQFPSHSVIEKGQTVTLRCDPISGHDNLYWYRRVMGKEIKFLLHFVKESKQDESGMPNNRFLAERTGGTYSTLKVQPAELEDSGVYFCASSPTLTGGVVHFGNGTRLTVT.

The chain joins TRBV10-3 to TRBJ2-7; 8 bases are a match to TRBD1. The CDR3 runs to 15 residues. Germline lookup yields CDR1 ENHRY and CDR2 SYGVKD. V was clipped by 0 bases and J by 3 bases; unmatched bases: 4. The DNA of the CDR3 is TGTGCCATCAGTGAGTCTGGACAGGGTGTCTACGAGCAGTACTTC. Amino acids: CAISESGQGVYEQYF.

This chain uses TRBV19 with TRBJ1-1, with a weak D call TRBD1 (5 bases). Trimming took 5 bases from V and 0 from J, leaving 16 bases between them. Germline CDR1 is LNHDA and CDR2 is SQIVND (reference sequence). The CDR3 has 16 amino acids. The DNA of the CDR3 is TGTGCCAGTAGTCCAGGGTTTATGAGAATGAACACTGAAGCTTTCTTT. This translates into CASSPGFMRMNTEAFF.

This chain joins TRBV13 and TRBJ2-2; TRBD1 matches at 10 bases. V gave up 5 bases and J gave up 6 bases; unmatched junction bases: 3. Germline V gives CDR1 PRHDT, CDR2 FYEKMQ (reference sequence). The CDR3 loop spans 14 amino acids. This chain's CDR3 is CASSAGQGAGELFF. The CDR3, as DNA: TGTGCCAGCAGCGCCGGACAGGGGGCCGGGGAGCTGTTTTTT. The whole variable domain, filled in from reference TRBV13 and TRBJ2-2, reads AAGVIQSPRHLIKEKRETATLKCYPIPRHDTVYWYQQGPGQDPQFLISFYEKMQSDKGSIPDRFSAQQFSDYHSELNMSSLELGDSALYFCASSAGQGAGELFFGEGSRLTVL.

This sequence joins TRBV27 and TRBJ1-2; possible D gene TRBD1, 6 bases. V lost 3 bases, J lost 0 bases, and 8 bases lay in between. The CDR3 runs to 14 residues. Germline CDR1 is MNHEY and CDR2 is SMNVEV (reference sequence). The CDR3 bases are TGTGCCAGCAGTTTCAACAGGGCTAACTATGGCTACACCTTC. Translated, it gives CASSFNRANYGYTF.

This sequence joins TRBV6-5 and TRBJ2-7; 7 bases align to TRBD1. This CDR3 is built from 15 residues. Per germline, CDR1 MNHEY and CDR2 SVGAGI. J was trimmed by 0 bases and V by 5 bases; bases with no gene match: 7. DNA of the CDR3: TGTGCCAGCAGTCCGGGATGGGACAGCTCCTACGAGCAGTACTTC. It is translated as CASSPGWDSSYEQYF.

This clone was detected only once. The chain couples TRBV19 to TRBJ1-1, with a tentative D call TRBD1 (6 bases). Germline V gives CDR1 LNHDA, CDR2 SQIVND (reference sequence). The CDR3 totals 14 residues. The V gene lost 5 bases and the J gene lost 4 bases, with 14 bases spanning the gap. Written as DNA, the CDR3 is TGTGCCAGTAGTGTCTCAGGGGTAGGCACTGAAGCTTTCTTT. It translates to CASSVSGVGTEAFF.

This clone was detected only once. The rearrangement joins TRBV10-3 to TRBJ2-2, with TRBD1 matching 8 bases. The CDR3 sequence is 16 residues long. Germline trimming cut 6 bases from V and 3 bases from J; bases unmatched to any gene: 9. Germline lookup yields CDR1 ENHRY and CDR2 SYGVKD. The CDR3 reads CAIRADRARDTGELFF. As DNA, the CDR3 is TGTGCCATCAGAGCGGACAGGGCGAGAGACACCGGGGAGCTGTTTTTT.

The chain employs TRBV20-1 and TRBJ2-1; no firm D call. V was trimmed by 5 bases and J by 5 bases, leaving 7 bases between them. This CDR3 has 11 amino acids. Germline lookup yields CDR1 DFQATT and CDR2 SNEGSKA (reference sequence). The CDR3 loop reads CSASDNNEQFF. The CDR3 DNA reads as TGCAGTGCTTCAGATAACAATGAGCAGTTCTTC.

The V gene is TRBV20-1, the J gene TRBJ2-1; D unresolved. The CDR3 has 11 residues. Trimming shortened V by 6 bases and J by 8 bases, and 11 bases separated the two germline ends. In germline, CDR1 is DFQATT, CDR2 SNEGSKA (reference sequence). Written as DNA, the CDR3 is TGCAGTGCGGGCAACTGGGATGAGCAGTTCTTC. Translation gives CSAGNWDEQFF.

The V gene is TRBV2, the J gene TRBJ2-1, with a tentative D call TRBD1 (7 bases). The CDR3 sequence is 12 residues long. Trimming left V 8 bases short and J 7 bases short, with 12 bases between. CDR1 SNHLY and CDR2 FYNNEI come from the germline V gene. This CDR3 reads CASAGQRNEQFF. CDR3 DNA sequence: TGTGCCAGCGCGGGACAGAGGAATGAGCAGTTCTTC. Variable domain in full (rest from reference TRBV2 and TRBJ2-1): EPEVTQTPSHQVTQMGQEVILRCVPISNHLYFYWYRQILGQKVEFLVSFYNNEISEKSEIFDDQFSVERPDGSNFTLKIRSTKLEDSAMYFCASAGQRNEQFFGPGTRLTVL.

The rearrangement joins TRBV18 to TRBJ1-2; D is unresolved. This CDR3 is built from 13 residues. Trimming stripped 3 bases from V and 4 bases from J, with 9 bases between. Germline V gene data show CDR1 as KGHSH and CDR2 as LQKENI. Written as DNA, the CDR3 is TGTGCCAGCTCACCTGAGGATGGCTATGGCTACACCTTC. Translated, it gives CASSPEDGYGYTF.

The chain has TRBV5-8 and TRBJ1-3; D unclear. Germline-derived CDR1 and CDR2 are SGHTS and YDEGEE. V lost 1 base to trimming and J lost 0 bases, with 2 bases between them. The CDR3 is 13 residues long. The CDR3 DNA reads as TGTGCCAGCAGCTTGCTCTCTGGAAACACCATATATTTT. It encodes CASSLLSGNTIYF.